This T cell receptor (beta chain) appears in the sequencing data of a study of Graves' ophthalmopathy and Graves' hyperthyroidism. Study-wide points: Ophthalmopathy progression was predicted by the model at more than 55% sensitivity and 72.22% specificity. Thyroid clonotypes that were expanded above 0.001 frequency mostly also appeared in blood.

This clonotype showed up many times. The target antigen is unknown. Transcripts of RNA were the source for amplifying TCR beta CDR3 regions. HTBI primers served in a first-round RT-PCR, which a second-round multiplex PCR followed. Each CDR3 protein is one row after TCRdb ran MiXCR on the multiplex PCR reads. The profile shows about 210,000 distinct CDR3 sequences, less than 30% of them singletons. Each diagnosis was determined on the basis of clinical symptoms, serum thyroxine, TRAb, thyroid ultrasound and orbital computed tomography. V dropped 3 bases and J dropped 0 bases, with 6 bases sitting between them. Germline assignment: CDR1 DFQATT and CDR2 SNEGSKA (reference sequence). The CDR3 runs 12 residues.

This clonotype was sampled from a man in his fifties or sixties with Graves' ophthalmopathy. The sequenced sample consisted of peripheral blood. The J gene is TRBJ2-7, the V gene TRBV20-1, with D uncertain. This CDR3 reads CSASMSSYEQYF. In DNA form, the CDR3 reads TGCAGTGCTAGTATGAGCTCCTACGAGCAGTACTTC.